Below are 16 T cell receptor beta chains sequenced from a single sample in a study of breast tumors, draining lymph nodes, adjacent tissues. TCRdb reanalysed the multiplex PCR reads using MiXCR and keeps one entry per CDR3 protein. This sample has approximately 47,000 distinct CDR3 sequences, with approximately 22% found just once. The sample consisted of breast tumor tissue. Receptors originate from a female donor with breast cancer. Some clones in this sample may be carry-over from other donors' samples.

Concerning this clonotype itself: This clone may be a read error of a much larger clone one base away. The chain is built from TRBV5-6 and TRBJ2-2; D possibly uses TRBD1 or TRBD2 (5 bases each). The CDR3 consists of 13 residues. Germline lookup yields CDR1 SGHDT and CDR2 YYEEEE. The CDR3 DNA reads TGTGCCAGCAGCTTGGGACAGACCGGGAAGCTGTTTTTT. Translation gives CASSLGQTGKLFF.

In its sample, this clonotype was seen many times. The V call is TRBV19, the J call TRBJ2-1; 8 bases are a match to TRBD2. Germline trimming cut 3 bases from V and 3 bases from J; bases unmatched to any gene: 7. The CDR3 is 16 amino acids. Germline V gene sequence: CDR1 LNHDA, CDR2 SQIVND (reference sequence). The chain's CDR3 is CASSIGTSFVYNEQFF. CDR3 coding DNA: TGTGCCAGTAGTATCGGGACTAGTTTTGTCTACAATGAGCAGTTCTTC.

Ten or more counts support this clonotype. The V and J genes are TRBV6-6 and TRBJ2-3, with 9 bases identical to TRBD1. Germline CDR1 is MNHNY and CDR2 is SVGAGI (reference sequence). V shed 6 bases, J shed 1 base, and the junction held 8 bases outside the gene matches. This CDR3 has 16 amino acids. CDR3 in DNA: TGTGCCAGCAGCCGGGACAGGGTCCGGGGCACAGATACGCAGTATTTT. Residues: CASSRDRVRGTDTQYF.

This clonotype was seen ten or more times. The V call is TRBV19, the J call TRBJ2-3; D uncertain. The V gene lost 6 bases and the J gene lost 4 bases, with 20 bases spanning the gap. This CDR3 contains 16 residues. Germline V CDR1 and CDR2: LNHDA, SQIVND (reference sequence). The CDR3: CASSPTGWSGADTQYF. Here the CDR3 DNA reads TGTGCCAGTAGCCCGACCGGTTGGAGTGGCGCAGATACGCAGTATTTT.

This sequence joins TRBV6-1 and TRBJ1-2, with TRBD1 as a possible D gene (6 bases). The CDR3 has 16 amino acids. Germline CDR1 reads MNHNS; CDR2 reads SASEGT. The V gene lost 6 bases and the J gene lost 3 bases, with 20 bases spanning the gap. Written as DNA, the CDR3 is TGTGCCAGCAGGACCGAGGAAGGGGGAGTGTACTATGGCTACACCTTC. Encoded protein: CASRTEEGGVYYGYTF.

Comments on this clonotype: Given a much more abundant clone one base away, this may be a read error. The chain has TRBV2 and TRBJ2-1; 7 bases agree with TRBD1. There are 13 residues in the CDR3. Trimming took 9 bases from V and 2 from J; bases not matched to a gene: 4. Germline V gene data show CDR1 as SNHLY and CDR2 as FYNNEI. The CDR3 DNA follows: TGTGCCAGAAGGGACAGCCCCTACAATGAGCAGTTCTTC. Its translation is CARRDSPYNEQFF.

This clonotype was found once. This rearrangement joins TRBV5-6 to TRBJ2-7; D not resolved. The germline V gene encodes CDR1 SGHDT and CDR2 YYEEEE. With 0 bases removed from V and 3 bases from J, the gap between germline ends came to 7 bases. The CDR3 is 13 residues long. CDR3 nucleotide sequence: TGTGCCAGCAGCTTGGTCGGGCACTACGAGCAGTACTTC. This sequence encodes CASSLVGHYEQYF.

This clonotype was found many times. This chain joins TRBV15 and TRBJ2-5; D is possibly TRBD1 or TRBD2 (5 bases each). With 5 bases removed from V and 5 bases from J, the gap between germline ends came to 21 bases. CDR3 length equals 16 residues. Germline V lookup: CDR1 LNHNV, CDR2 YYDKDF (reference sequence). CDR3 loop: CATSAPGTPKRETQYF. The DNA for the CDR3 is TGTGCCACCAGCGCACCAGGGACGCCGAAACGTGAGACCCAGTACTTC.

In this sample, this clonotype turned up many times. V and J are TRBV11-1 and TRBJ2-7, with TRBD1 identical over 7 bases. V dropped 5 bases and J dropped 0; count of bases not matched to a gene: 10. Germline V gene data show CDR1 as SGHAT and CDR2 as FQDESV (reference sequence). This CDR3 has 16 amino acids. The CDR3 protein is CASSPARGTPSYEQYF. CDR3 nucleotide sequence: TGTGCCAGCAGCCCCGCCAGGGGGACACCCTCCTACGAGCAGTACTTC.

This clonotype occurred many times. The chain joins TRBV5-5 to TRBJ2-1, with TRBD2 matching over 7 bases. The length of the CDR3 is 17 residues. V lost 2 bases, J lost 0 bases, and 8 bases stayed unmatched. Germline CDR1 and CDR2: SGHKS and YYEKEE (reference sequence). The CDR3 loop reads CASSFRVGGSSYNEQFF. CDR3 DNA: TGTGCCAGCAGCTTTAGGGTGGGCGGGAGCTCCTACAATGAGCAGTTCTTC.

This clonotype was picked up a small number of times. The chain employs TRBV6-6 and TRBJ2-1, with D uncertain. The length of the CDR3 is 11 residues. The V end was cut by 5 bases, the J end by 10 bases, with 9 bases between. Germline loops: CDR1 MNHNY, CDR2 SVGAGI (reference sequence). DNA of the CDR3: TGTGCCAGCAGTCTAATGGTGGAGCAGTTCTTC. Protein: CASSLMVEQFF.

The chain joins TRBV5-1 to TRBJ1-1; D perhaps matches TRBD1 (5 bases). Germline V lookup: CDR1 SGHRS, CDR2 YFSETQ. Deletions cut 4 bases from V and 1 base from J, with 11 bases between. This CDR3 region has 14 residues. The CDR3, as DNA: TGCGCCAGCAGCAGGGGCGGTTGGAACACTGAAGCTTTCTTT. It codes for CASSRGGWNTEAFF. Combining the CDR3 with reference TRBV5-1 and TRBJ1-1 gives the whole variable domain KAGVTQTPRYLIKTRGQQVTLSCSPISGHRSVSWYQQTPGQGLQFLFEYFSETQRNKGNFPGRFSGRQFSNSRSEMNVSTLELGDSALYLCASSRGGWNTEAFFGQGTRLTVV.

The chain carries TRBV4-1 and TRBJ2-5; D remains ambiguous. V lost 4 bases and J lost 0, with 12 bases in between. Germline V gene sequence: CDR1 MGHRA, CDR2 YSYEKL. The CDR3 totals 15 residues. The CDR3 sequence is CASSRLQFDQETQYF. In DNA, the CDR3 is TGCGCCAGCAGCCGATTGCAGTTTGACCAAGAGACCCAGTACTTC.

With respect to this clonotype: One end of the junction is discordant with germline, which a read error may explain. J is TRBJ2-7 and V is TRBV13; 7 positions agree with TRBD1. CDR1 and CDR2 (germline): PRHDT, FYEKMQ (reference sequence). The CDR3 spans 13 residues. The CDR3 DNA reads TGTGCCAGCAGCACAGGGGTGGGCTACGAGCGGTACTTC. This gives the protein CASSTGVGYERYF.

The chain recombines TRBV7-2 with TRBJ2-1; tentative D call: TRBD1 (7 bases). The CDR3 covers 14 residues. V was trimmed by 5 bases and J by 13 bases, leaving 21 bases between them. Per germline, CDR1 SGHTA and CDR2 FQGNSA. DNA for the CDR3: TGTGCCAGCAGCCCCCTAGGCCAGGGGGGACACCAGTTCTTC. Encoded protein: CASSPLGQGGHQFF.

This clonotype was observed many times. The CDR3 here is CASTRAGGKNSPLHF. Here the CDR3 DNA reads TGTGCCAGCACGAGGGCAGGGGGGAAAAATTCACCCCTCCACTTT. The chain has TRBV2 and TRBJ1-6, with TRBD1 matching 7 bases. CDR3 size: 15 residues. The germline gives CDR1 SNHLY, CDR2 FYNNEI. Losses at the gene ends were 7 bases for V and 7 bases for J; bases not matched to a gene: 10.